These T cell receptor beta chains were read from a single sample in a study of T cell changes during pregnancy in multiple sclerosis. Libraries were prepared by immunoSEQ multiplex PCR; TCRdb keeps only in-frame clonotypes and omits some of them. The table includes around 81,000 clones, 80% to 95% detected once. This specimen was peripheral blood, taken after pregnancy. These TCRs come from a female donor in good health, enrolled as a control in a pregnancy study. Both conserved end residues are part of each CDR3. D genes are given only for firm matches. Clone size is shown for a subset of rows, as once, few, many or a class of expanded clone.

size	D	J	V	CDR3	DNA
-	-	TRBJ2-3	TRBV6-5	CASSYSSDTQYF	TGTGCCAGCAGTTACTCTTCGGATACGCAGTATTTT
-	-	TRBJ2-3	TRBV7-2	CASSLRRGSTDTQYF	TGTGCCAGCAGCCTCCGGCGTGGGAGTACAGATACGCAGTATTTT
-	TRBD2	TRBJ2-7	TRBV27	CASSGLAGDPEQYF	TGTGCCAGCAGCGGACTAGCGGGAGATCCCGAGCAGTACTTC
-	TRBD2	TRBJ2-1	TRBV30	CAWRGTSPSYNEQFF	TGTGCCTGGAGGGGGACTAGCCCGTCCTACAATGAGCAGTTCTTC
-	-	TRBJ2-3	TRBV11-2	CASSLAHWGLRTDTQYF	TGTGCCAGCAGCTTAGCGCACTGGGGACTCCGCACAGATACGCAGTATTTT
-	-	TRBJ2-7	TRBV15	CATSTTTGTYEQYF	TGTGCCACCAGCACCACCACAGGGACCTACGAGCAGTACTTC
-	TRBD1	TRBJ2-5	TRBV11-2	CASSLQGAHSKETQYF	TGTGCCAGCAGCCTACAGGGGGCGCATAGTAAGGAGACCCAGTACTTC
-	-	TRBJ2-7	TRBV7-2	CASSSKRGGSHEQYF	TGTGCCAGCAGCTCTAAGCGCGGAGGGTCCCACGAGCAGTACTTC
-	-	TRBJ2-3	TRBV11-2	CASSPGGYSTDTQYF	TGTGCCAGCAGCCCGGGGGGCTACAGCACAGATACGCAGTATTTT
-	TRBD1	TRBJ1-6	TRBV4-1	CASSPEGVQGALSPLHF	TGCGCCAGCAGCCCGGAAGGGGTCCAGGGGGCGCTTTCACCCCTCCACTTT
few	-	TRBJ1-1	TRBV2	CASSGDKNTEAFF	TGTGCCAGCAGTGGGGACAAGAACACTGAAGCTTTCTTT
once	TRBD1	TRBJ2-5	TRBV7-9	CASSQDRGGRETQYF	TGTGCCAGCAGTCAGGACAGGGGCGGCCGGGAGACCCAGTACTTC
-	-	TRBJ2-1	TRBV10-3	CAISERQVYEQFF	TGTGCCATCAGTGAGAGACAGGTCTATGAGCAGTTCTTC
-	TRBD2	TRBJ2-5	TRBV4-2	CASSPLVAGEETQYF	TGTGCCAGCAGCCCCCTGGTCGCGGGGGAAGAGACCCAGTACTTC
-	-	TRBJ1-1	TRBV11-3	CASSLRDTLNTEAFF	TGTGCCAGCAGCTTAAGAGACACCTTGAACACTGAAGCTTTCTTT
once	TRBD2	TRBJ2-7	TRBV29-1	CSVETSGSYEQYF	TGCAGCGTGGAGACTAGCGGCTCCTACGAGCAGTACTTC
-	TRBD1	TRBJ1-2	TRBV28	CASERGQDYGYTF	TGTGCCAGCGAGAGGGGGCAGGACTATGGCTACACCTTC
once	-	TRBJ1-1	TRBV28	CASSSRVLGNEAFF	TGTGCCAGCAGTTCCCGGGTGCTGGGTAATGAAGCTTTCTTT
-	TRBD1	TRBJ1-2	TRBV28	CASSRGQTYGYTF	TGTGCCAGCAGTCGGGGACAGACCTATGGCTACACCTTC
-	-	TRBJ2-7	TRBV9	CASSVGSMSSYEQYF	TGTGCCAGCAGCGTAGGGTCCATGAGCTCCTACGAGCAGTACTTC
-	TRBD1	TRBJ1-6	TRBV5-6	CASSGGGDSSYNSPLHF	TGTGCCAGCAGCGGGGGCGGGGACAGCTCCTATAATTCACCCCTCCACTTT
-	TRBD1	TRBJ2-2	TRBV29-1	CSVEAGQGSGELFF	TGCAGCGTTGAAGCGGGACAGGGGTCCGGGGAGCTGTTTTTT
-	-	TRBJ1-1	TRBV5-5	CASTEGSVTFMNTEAFF	TGTGCCAGCACCGAGGGATCAGTGACGTTCATGAACACTGAAGCTTTCTTT
-	TRBD2	TRBJ2-5	TRBV2	CASSGGETQYF	TGTGCCAGCTCGGGGGGAGAGACCCAGTACTTC
-	-	TRBJ1-4	TRBV28	CASSSGSTNEKLFF	TGTGCCAGCAGTTCGGGGTCAACTAATGAAAAACTGTTTTTT
-	TRBD1	TRBJ1-6	TRBV9	CASSPGTGVSSPLHF	TGTGCCAGCAGCCCCGGGACAGGGGTGTCCTCACCCCTCCACTTT
-	-	TRBJ2-1	TRBV30	CAWSLDSGKYNEQFF	TGTGCCTGGAGTTTGGATAGCGGAAAGTACAATGAGCAGTTCTTC
-	TRBD1	TRBJ2-5	TRBV5-1	CASSYGQGVGETQYF	TGCGCCAGCAGCTATGGACAGGGAGTTGGAGAGACCCAGTACTTC
-	TRBD1	TRBJ1-2	TRBV7-2	CASSFGQGSGYTF	TGTGCCAGCAGCTTTGGACAGGGGAGTGGCTACACCTTC